This entry features one T cell receptor (beta chain) sequence. This record belongs to a study of blood T cell repertoires in COVID-19. Study as a whole: The origin of the acute and convalescent COVID-19 samples was the United States, Italy and Spain. The cDNA or gDNA used as material had been derived from T cells, B-cell-depleted T cells, or PBMCs.

Original data processing: Using reference gene primer amplification, nucleated cell counts were estimated. Profiling relied on immunoSEQ multiplex PCR, and the TCRdb table lists in-frame clones only, not all of them. The V and J calls and clone size were taken over from that table, and D and trimming were inferred from the DNA. The sample lists tens of thousands of clones, around 83% occurring once. The receptor was derived from a human donor in a cohort sampled during active COVID-19. The sample comprised peripheral blood.

The CDR3 DNA reads as TGCGCCAGCAGCCAAGATCGGAGCGCTAGCACAGATACGCAGTATTTT. Its protein product is CASSQDRSASTDTQYF. The genes are TRBV4-1 and TRBJ2-3; D unresolved. The germline V gene has CDR1 MGHRA and CDR2 YSYEKL. V gave up 0 bases and J gave up 0 bases, with 10 bases separating them. The CDR3 has 16 amino acids.